Shown below are 8 T cell receptor beta chains from a single sample sequenced in a study of monozygotic twins with inflammatory bowel disease. Reprocessing the 5' RACE reads, TCRdb reports a single entry for every CDR3 protein and omits DNA. Its table lists nearly 450,000 distinct CDR3 sequences. Sequencing input: blood. The receptors stem from a human donor with ulcerative colitis or Crohn's disease, or a healthy co-twin of an affected twin (not recorded which).

The chain links TRBV6-2 or TRBV6-3 to TRBJ2-1; the TCRdb call, TRBD1, lacks DNA for checking. The germline CDR1 and CDR2 sequences are MNHEY and SVGEGT. The CDR3 is made up of 14 amino acids. CDR3 protein: CASSYFSPVHEQFF.

This chain joins TRBV6-1 and TRBJ2-3; TCRdb's D call, TRBD1, is unchecked because there is no DNA. Germline assignment: CDR1 MNHNS and CDR2 SASEGT. This CDR3 is 14 amino acids long. This chain's CDR3 is CASSPGQITDTQYF.

The chain's CDR3 is CASSERGEARSPLHF. This rearrangement joins TRBV2 to TRBJ1-6. Germline CDR1 and CDR2: SNHLY and FYNNEI. The CDR3 runs 15 residues. Combining the CDR3 with reference TRBV2 and TRBJ1-6 gives the whole variable domain EPEVTQTPSHQVTQMGQEVILRCVPISNHLYFYWYRQILGQKVEFLVSFYNNEISEKSEIFDDQFSVERPDGSNFTLKIRSTKLEDSAMYFCASSERGEARSPLHFGNGTRLTVT.

The rearrangement links TRBV30 to TRBJ1-5; TCRdb picks TRBD1, but there is no DNA to check that call. This CDR3 region has 15 residues. Germline CDR1 reads GTSNPN; CDR2 reads SVGIG (reference sequence). CDR3 sequence: CAWSVESGGNQPQHF.

The V and J genes are TRBV29-1 and TRBJ2-5; absent DNA, TCRdb's TRBD1 call cannot be checked. Germline values: CDR1 SQVTM, CDR2 ANQGSEA. This CDR3 is built from 11 residues. Here the CDR3 reads CSGRGSQTQYF.

CDR3 sequence reads: CASSQARGGYEQYF. The chain carries TRBV4-3 and TRBJ2-7; the D gene TCRdb calls, TRBD1, cannot be checked with no DNA. The CDR3 is made up of 14 amino acids. The germline CDR1 and CDR2 sequences are LGHNA and YSLEER.

The chain is built from TRBV6-1 and TRBJ1-2. This CDR3 comprises 11 residues. Germline CDR1 reads MNHNS; CDR2 reads SASEGT. CDR3 sequence reads: CASREALGYTF.

The rearrangement joins TRBV19 to TRBJ2-1; the D call of TRBD1 rests on TCRdb alone, since no DNA is present to check it. The CDR3 is 14 amino acids. Germline V CDR1 and CDR2: LNHDA, SQIVND (reference sequence). CDR3: CASSVLDSTNEQFF.